These 7 T cell receptor beta chains came from one sample sequenced in a study of graft-versus-host responses after intestinal transplantation (dated by TCRdb to the early 2020s). The protocol used for the library was the immunoSEQ multiplex PCR assay. This is the immuneACCESS table as TCRdb keeps it, with only in-frame sequences that have V and J called. A part of the clones is gone; compared with another copy, unresolved V genes explain less than half, and the rest is unexplained. The sample table shows 7,500 to 10,000 clones, and less than 80% are seen once. The ten biggest clones cover approximately 24% of the sample. Dithiothreitol, EDTA incubations and collagenase D digestion were used to isolate intraepithelial and lamina propria lymphocytes from graft specimens. The sequencing used ileum tissue, collected about 520 days after intestinal transplant. These receptors all stem from a human patient who received an intestinal transplant, so some T cells may come from the graft donor.

This rearrangement joins TRBV2 to TRBJ1-4; D is perhaps TRBD1 (5 bases). Trimming stripped 4 bases from V and 4 bases from J, with 13 bases between. The CDR3 totals 15 residues. CDR1 and CDR2 (germline): SNHLY, FYNNEI. The CDR3 spells CASSANRGGNEKLFF. In nucleotides, the CDR3 is TGTGCCAGCAGTGCCAATCGCGGGGGTAATGAAAAACTGTTTTTT.

The genes are TRBV5-3 and TRBJ2-3, with 9 bases matching TRBD1. TRBV5-3 counts as an open reading frame of uncertain function. This CDR3 has 16 residues. Trimming took 4 bases from V and 1 from J; bases not matched to a gene: 7. The CDR3 region is CARSIRDREGTDTQYF. In nucleotides, the CDR3 is TGTGCCAGAAGCATCCGGGACAGGGAAGGCACAGATACGCAGTATTTT.

The chain joins TRBV28 to TRBJ2-7; the match to TRBD2 covers 7 bases. The J segment lost 3 bases and the V segment lost 8 bases, leaving 13 bases of the junction unmatched. Germline V lookup: CDR1 MDHEN, CDR2 SYDVKM. This CDR3 comprises 15 residues. The CDR3 DNA reads TGTGCCAGCCCCCCGGCCAGCGGGGCGATCTACGAGCAGTACTTC. This gives the protein CASPPASGAIYEQYF.

A few counts support this clone. This rearrangement joins TRBV6-4 to TRBJ1-5; D possibly corresponds to TRBD1 (6 bases). The CDR3 contains 15 residues. V was pared by 0 bases and J by 2 bases, with 8 bases between. Germline V gene lookup returns CDR1 MRHNA and CDR2 SNTAGT. This CDR3 reads CASSDSAGGNQPQHF. The CDR3, as DNA: TGTGCCAGCAGTGACTCGGCAGGGGGCAATCAGCCCCAGCATTTT.

Only a few counts were recorded for this clone. The gene calls are TRBV5-6 and TRBJ2-5; D not resolved. V was shortened by 1 base and J by 4 bases, with 8 bases between the two germline ends. The CDR3 extends over 13 amino acids. The germline V gene encodes CDR1 SGHDT and CDR2 YYEEEE. CDR3 amino acids: CASSLFSVETQYF. CDR3 nucleotides: TGTGCCAGCAGCTTGTTTAGTGTAGAGACCCAGTACTTC.

V gene TRBV6-1 combines with J gene TRBJ1-2, with TRBD1 matching 8 bases. CDR1 and CDR2 (germline): MNHNS, SASEGT. This CDR3 comprises 11 residues. V was clipped by 8 bases and J by 6 bases; unmatched bases: 2. CDR3 sequence: CASPTGDGYTF. The CDR3 coding sequence is TGTGCCAGCCCGACAGGGGATGGCTACACCTTC.

The chain recombines TRBV30 with TRBJ1-4; tentative D call: TRBD1 (5 bases). The germline V gene has CDR1 GTSNPN and CDR2 SVGIG (reference sequence). This CDR3 has 13 residues. Trimming removed 7 bases from V and 5 bases from J, with 14 bases in between. The CDR3 coding sequence is TGTGCCTACGGTGAGGGGTTCAATGAAAAACTGTTTTTT. Translated: CAYGEGFNEKLFF.